This T cell receptor (beta chain) was identified in a study of brain T cells in children with intractable seizures. General study points: Absence of clones before surgery may stem from lower sequencing depth. Only CDR3 sequence similarity suggested viral specificity, without known HCMV serostatus.

Assay used: immunoSEQ multiplex PCR; TCRdb lists only in-frame clones, some missing. The table includes about 340,000 clones, 93% detected once. Time point of the sample: blood from clinic visit 5 months post-surgery; TSC patient then seizure free. Sequencing was limited to surgery cases with top T cell transcript signatures in brain tissue. At least one anti-epileptic drug was given before surgery. CDR3 length equals 17 residues. The junction had 14 bases not matched to a gene; V was cut back by 6 bases and J by 3 bases. The germline V gene encodes CDR1 SQVTM and CDR2 ANQGSEA. A note on this clone: Its antigen is unidentified.

The receptor's source is a boy younger than two with tuberous sclerosis and intractable seizures. The specimen was peripheral blood, collected more than 4 months after surgery. The chain recombines TRBV29-1 with TRBJ1-2, with 12 bases identical to TRBD1. The CDR3, as DNA: TGCAGCGTCTTCACCGGGACAGGGGGCATCGATGACTATGGCTACACCTTC. Its protein product is CSVFTGTGGIDDYGYTF.